This TCR beta chain comes out of a study of T cells in localized non-small cell lung cancer. Sequencing used immunoSEQ multiplex PCR; TCRdb keeps in-frame clones, though not all of them. Of around 78,000 clones in the sample, 85% to 90% were seen once. The V gene's germline CDR1 is LNHDA and CDR2 SQIVND (reference sequence). The CDR3 runs to 15 residues. V lost 7 bases and J lost 7; bases outside the gene matches: 9. The sequence was collected from a woman between 35 and 70 years old with stage I squamous cell lung carcinoma. The genes are TRBV19 and TRBJ1-4, with 10 positions matching TRBD1. The specimen comprised peripheral blood, sampled before any cancer treatment. The CDR3 region is CASNLGQGLSEKLFF. CDR3 DNA sequence: TGTGCCAGTAATTTGGGACAGGGGTTAAGTGAAAAACTGTTTTTT.